This T cell receptor beta chain is from a study of T cells after yellow fever vaccination. CDR1 and CDR2 (germline): SGHTA, FQGNSA. Trimming left V 1 base short and J 0 bases short, with 7 bases between. CDR3 size: 15 residues. Comment on this clonotype: Its antigen is as yet unknown.

Study-level findings and limits: Detected again after the booster were most primary-vaccination clones, at 96% CD4 and 70% to 90% CD8.

TCRdb processed the 5' RACE reads anew with MiXCR; each CDR3 protein has one entry. The sample carries approximately 110,000 distinct CDR3 sequences, more than 7.5% recorded once. Sequences were derived from CD8+ T cells sorted from PBMCs, sampled 45 days after the yellow fever booster vaccination. V is TRBV7-2 and J is TRBJ2-1, with D unresolved. This clonotype originated in a man aged 25 to 45 who received the YFV17D yellow fever vaccine. In nucleotides, the CDR3 is TGTGCCAGCAGCTTAGTCGCTAGCTCCTACAATGAGCAGTTCTTC. Translated: CASSLVASSYNEQFF.